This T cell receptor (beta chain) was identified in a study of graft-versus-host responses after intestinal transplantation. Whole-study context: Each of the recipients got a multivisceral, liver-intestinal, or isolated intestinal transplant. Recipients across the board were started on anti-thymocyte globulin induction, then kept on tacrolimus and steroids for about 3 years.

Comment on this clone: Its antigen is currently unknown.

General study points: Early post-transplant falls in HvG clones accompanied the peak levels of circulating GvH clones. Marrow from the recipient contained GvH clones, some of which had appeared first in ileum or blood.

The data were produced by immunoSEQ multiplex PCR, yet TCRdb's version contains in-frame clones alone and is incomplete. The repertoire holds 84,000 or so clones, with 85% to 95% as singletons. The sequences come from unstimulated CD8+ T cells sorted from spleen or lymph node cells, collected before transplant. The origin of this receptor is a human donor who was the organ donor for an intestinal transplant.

The CDR3 DNA sequence: TGTGCCAGCAGTCTCCTAGCGGGAACAGAGCAGTTCTTC. As protein: CASSLLAGTEQFF. The V call is TRBV28, the J call TRBJ2-1; 9 positions agree with TRBD2. J was trimmed by 10 bases and V by 5 bases; bases with no gene match: 6. Germline assignment: CDR1 MDHEN and CDR2 SYDVKM. The CDR3 is 13 amino acids. The full variable domain, its missing parts supplied by reference TRBV28 and TRBJ2-1, is DVKVTQSSRYLVKRTGEKVFLECVQDMDHENMFWYRQDPGLGLRLIYFSYDVKMKEKGDIPEGYSVSREKKERFSLILESASTNQTSMYLCASSLLAGTEQFFGPGTRLTVL.